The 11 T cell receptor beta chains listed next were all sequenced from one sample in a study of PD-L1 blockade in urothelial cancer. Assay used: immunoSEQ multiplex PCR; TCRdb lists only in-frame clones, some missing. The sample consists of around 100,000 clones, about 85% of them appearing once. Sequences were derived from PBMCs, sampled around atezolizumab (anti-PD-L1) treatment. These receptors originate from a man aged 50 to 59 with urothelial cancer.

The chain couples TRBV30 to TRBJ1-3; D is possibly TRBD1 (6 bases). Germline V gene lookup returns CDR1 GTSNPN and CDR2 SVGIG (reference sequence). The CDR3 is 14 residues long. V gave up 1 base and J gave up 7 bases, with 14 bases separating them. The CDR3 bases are TGTGCCTGGAGTGCTAACAGGGTCGGGAACACCATATATTTT. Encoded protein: CAWSANRVGNTIYF.

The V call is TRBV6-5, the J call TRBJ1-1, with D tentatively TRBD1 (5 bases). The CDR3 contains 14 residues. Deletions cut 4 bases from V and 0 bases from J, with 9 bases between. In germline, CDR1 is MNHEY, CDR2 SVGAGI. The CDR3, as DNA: TGTGCCAGCAGTTTCGACAGAATGAACACTGAAGCTTTCTTT. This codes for CASSFDRMNTEAFF.

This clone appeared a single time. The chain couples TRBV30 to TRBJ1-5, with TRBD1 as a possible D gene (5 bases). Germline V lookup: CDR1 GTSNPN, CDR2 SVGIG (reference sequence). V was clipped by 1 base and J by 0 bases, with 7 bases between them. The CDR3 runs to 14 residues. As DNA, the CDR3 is TGTGCCTGGAGTGGACAGAATAGCAATCAGCCCCAGCATTTT. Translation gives CAWSGQNSNQPQHF.

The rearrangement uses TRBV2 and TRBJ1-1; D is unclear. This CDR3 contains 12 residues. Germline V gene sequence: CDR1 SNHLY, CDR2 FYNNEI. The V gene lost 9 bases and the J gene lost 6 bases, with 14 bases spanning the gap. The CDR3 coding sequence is TGTGCCAGACGTAATACATTGTCTGAAGCTTTCTTT. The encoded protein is CARRNTLSEAFF.

CDR3 amino acids: CASSLSRVSLEKLFF. CDR3 sequence (DNA): TGTGCCAGCAGTTTAAGCAGGGTCAGTCTTGAAAAACTGTTTTTT. The V and J genes are TRBV27 and TRBJ1-4, with TRBD1 as a possible D gene (5 bases). V was shortened by 2 bases and J by 7 bases, with 14 bases between the two germline ends. Germline lookup yields CDR1 MNHEY and CDR2 SMNVEV (reference sequence). The CDR3 spans 15 residues.

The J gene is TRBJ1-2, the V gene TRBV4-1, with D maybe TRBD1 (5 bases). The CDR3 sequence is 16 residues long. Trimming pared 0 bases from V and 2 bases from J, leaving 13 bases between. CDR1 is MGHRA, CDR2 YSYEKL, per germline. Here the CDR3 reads CASSQDWGEGNYGYTF. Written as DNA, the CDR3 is TGCGCCAGCAGCCAAGACTGGGGGGAGGGGAACTATGGCTACACCTTC.

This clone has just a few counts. CDR3 region: CASSLPRWRADTQYF. For the CDR3, the DNA is TGTGCCAGCAGTTTACCTAGGTGGCGCGCAGATACGCAGTATTTT. The rearrangement links TRBV28 to TRBJ2-3, with D unclear. This CDR3 is built from 15 residues. The germline CDR1 and CDR2 sequences are MDHEN and SYDVKM. V lost 2 bases and J lost 4, with 13 bases in between.

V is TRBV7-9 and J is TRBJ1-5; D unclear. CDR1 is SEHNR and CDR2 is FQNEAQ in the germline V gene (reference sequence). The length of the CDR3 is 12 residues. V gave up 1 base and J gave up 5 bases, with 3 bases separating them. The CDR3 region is CASSLGDQPQHF. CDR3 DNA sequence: TGTGCCAGCAGCTTAGGCGATCAGCCCCAGCATTTT. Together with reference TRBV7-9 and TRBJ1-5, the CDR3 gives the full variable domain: DTGVSQNPRHKITKRGQNVTFRCDPISEHNRLYWYRQTLGQGPEFLTYFQNEAQLEKSRLLSDRFSAERPKGSFSTLEIQRTEQGDSAMYLCASSLGDQPQHFGDGTRLSIL.

The CDR3 nucleotides are TGTGCCAGCAGTGAGAGACTAGCGAACACCTACGAGCAGTACTTC. This sequence encodes CASSERLANTYEQYF. This sequence joins TRBV2 and TRBJ2-7; the match to TRBD2 covers 8 bases. The CDR3 has 15 residues. Germline V gene lookup returns CDR1 SNHLY and CDR2 FYNNEI. The V gene end was trimmed by 3 bases and the J gene end by 2 bases; junction bases not matched to a gene: 6.

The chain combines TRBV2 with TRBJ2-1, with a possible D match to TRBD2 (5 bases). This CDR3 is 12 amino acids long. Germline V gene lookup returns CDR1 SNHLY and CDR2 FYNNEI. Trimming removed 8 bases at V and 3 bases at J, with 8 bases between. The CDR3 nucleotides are TGTGCCAGCCGGGGAGACTACAATGAGCAGTTCTTC. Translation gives CASRGDYNEQFF.

The CDR3 protein is CASRPGTSASYEQYF. CDR3 sequence (DNA): TGCGCCAGCAGGCCGGGGACTAGCGCTTCCTACGAGCAGTACTTC. The chain is built from TRBV5-1 and TRBJ2-7, with 10 bases matching TRBD2. The CDR3 contains 15 residues. Unmatched junction bases numbered 6, after V lost 5 bases and J lost 1 base. Germline CDR1 is SGHRS and CDR2 is YFSETQ.